Listed here are 26 T cell receptor beta chains from one sample, sequenced in a study of T cell repertoires in cytomegalovirus infection. Via MiXCR, TCRdb re-called the reads, giving one row per CDR3 protein. The profile covers a few hundred thousand distinct CDR3 sequences, with roughly 29% appearing a single time and around 20% taken by the ten largest. No antigen is known for these receptors. This specimen was cultured PBMCs, taken from culture after CMV antigen stimulation. These receptors were taken from a human donor in good health (CMV status not recorded). Some clones in this sample may be carry-over from other donors' samples.

The rearrangement links TRBV2 to TRBJ1-5, with D uncertain. Trimming took 7 bases from V and 2 from J, leaving 12 bases between them. The length of the CDR3 is 14 residues. Germline V gene data show CDR1 as SNHLY and CDR2 as FYNNEI. The CDR3 reads CASTGIWGNQPQHF. The CDR3 nucleotides are TGTGCCAGCACGGGGATTTGGGGCAATCAGCCCCAGCATTTT.

V is TRBV7-9 and J is TRBJ1-5, with 8 positions matching TRBD1. The CDR3 has 13 residues. Unmatched junction bases numbered 6, after V lost 8 bases and J lost 6 bases. CDR1 and CDR2 (germline): SEHNR, FQNEAQ (reference sequence). The CDR3 nucleotides are TGTGCCAGCTCCCAGGGGGCCGGTCAGCCCCAGCATTTT. As protein: CASSQGAGQPQHF.

Points on this clonotype: Just one base apart from a much larger clone, this may be a read error. This chain connects TRBV7-8 to TRBJ1-5; 7 bases align to TRBD1. The CDR3 is made up of 16 amino acids. The germline V gene encodes CDR1 SGHVS and CDR2 FQNEAQ. The trim removed 1 base at V and 3 bases at J, leaving 6 bases unmatched. As DNA, the CDR3 is TGTGCCAGCAGCTTAGAAGGGGGCTATAACAATCAGCCCCAGCATTTT. Its translation is CASSLEGGYNNQPQHF.

The V call is TRBV7-3, the J call TRBJ2-2; D unresolved. Germline V gene lookup returns CDR1 SGHTA and CDR2 FQGTGA. CDR3 length: 13 residues. V lost 11 bases and J 0 bases, leaving 10 bases between the germline ends. CDR3 region: CASSAANTGELFF. The CDR3 DNA reads as TGTGCCTCCTCTGCCGCGAACACCGGGGAGCTGTTTTTT. The full variable domain, in which reference TRBV7-3 and TRBJ2-2 provide the parts outside the CDR3, is GAGVSQTPSNKVTEKGKYVELRCDPISGHTALYWYRQSLGQGPEFLIYFQGTGAADDSGLPNDRFFAVRPEGSVSTLKIQRTERGDSAVYLCASSAANTGELFFGEGSRLTVL.

Ten or more counts support this clonotype. V is TRBV12-5 and J is TRBJ2-1; TRBD2 matches at 8 bases. Trimming took 4 bases from V and 7 from J; bases not matched to a gene: 9. Germline V gene lookup returns CDR1 LGHNT and CDR2 FRNRAP. The CDR3 spans 15 residues. In nucleotides, the CDR3 is TGTGCTAGTGGTTCCTCTAGCGGGCCCTGGAATGAGCAGTTCTTC. Its protein is CASGSSSGPWNEQFF.

This chain uses TRBV5-6 with TRBJ2-1, with no clear D. The V end lost 4 bases, the J end lost 10 bases, and 9 bases lay between the germline ends. The length of the CDR3 is 11 residues. Germline V gives CDR1 SGHDT, CDR2 YYEEEE. This chain's CDR3 is CASSLLKEQFF. CDR3 coding DNA: TGTGCCAGCAGCCTCCTTAAGGAGCAGTTCTTC.

This clonotype was detected ten times or more. This sequence joins TRBV28 and TRBJ1-5; possible D gene TRBD1, 5 bases. Trimming took off 1 base at V and 6 bases at J, with 10 bases between the two ends. This CDR3 region has 14 residues. Looked up from germline, CDR1 is MDHEN and CDR2 is SYDVKM. Here the CDR3 DNA reads TGTGCCAGCAGTTTATATACAGGCCTTCAGCCCCAGCATTTT. It is translated as CASSLYTGLQPQHF.

The V gene is TRBV7-8, the J gene TRBJ1-1, with 11 bases identical to TRBD1. CDR3 length: 17 residues. With 2 bases clipped from V and 5 bases from J, the junction kept 10 bases outside the gene matches. Germline CDR1 and CDR2: SGHVS and FQNEAQ. This CDR3 reads CASSLLDRGLAETEAFF. CDR3 bases: TGTGCCAGCAGCTTATTGGACAGGGGGCTGGCGGAGACTGAAGCTTTCTTT. The full variable domain, with the rest looked up from reference TRBV7-8 and TRBJ1-1, is GAGVSQSPRYKVAKRGQDVALRCDPISGHVSLFWYQQALGQGPEFLTYFQNEAQLDKSGLPSDRFFAERPEGSVSTLKIQRTQQEDSAVYLCASSLLDRGLAETEAFFGQGTRLTVV.

This clonotype was seen more than once but under ten times. The chain links TRBV7-6 to TRBJ2-3; the D gene is possibly TRBD2 (5 bases). Germline V CDR1 and CDR2: SGHVS, FNYEAQ. V lost 5 bases, J lost 1 base, and 16 bases lay in between. The CDR3 loop spans 16 amino acids. The CDR3: CASSQTSSGRTDTQYF. In nucleotides, the CDR3 is TGTGCCAGCAGCCAGACGTCGAGCGGCCGCACAGATACGCAGTATTTT.

The sample holds one count of this clonotype. The rearrangement uses TRBV12-3 or TRBV12-4 and TRBJ2-6; 7 bases map to TRBD1. With V trimmed by 4 bases and J by 5 bases, 8 bases remained unmatched. The CDR3 spans 16 residues. This chain's CDR3 is CASSSATGNRANVLTF. DNA for the CDR3: TGTGCCAGCAGTTCAGCGACAGGGAACAGGGCCAACGTCCTGACTTTC.

This clonotype turned up a few times. The chain combines TRBV10-3 with TRBJ1-1; 7 bases align to TRBD1. CDR1 is ENHRY, CDR2 SYGVKD, per germline. This CDR3 region has 14 residues. The trim removed 7 bases at V and 3 bases at J, leaving 8 bases unmatched. The CDR3 DNA sequence: TGTGCCATCAACCGACAGGGTTTCGACACTGAAGCTTTCTTT. It encodes CAINRQGFDTEAFF.

Here the CDR3 DNA reads TGCGCCAGCTCCTACCCGACTAGCAGCAATGAGCAGTTCTTC. Amino acid sequence: CASSYPTSSNEQFF. The V gene is TRBV5-1, the J gene TRBJ2-1; 7 bases agree with TRBD2. V shed 7 bases, J shed 6 bases, and the junction held 10 bases outside the gene matches. The CDR3 spans 14 residues. CDR1 is SGHRS, CDR2 YFSETQ, per germline.

This clonotype turned up a few times. The chain uses TRBV23-1 and TRBJ2-1; maybe TRBD1 (6 bases). TRBV23-1 is designated an ORF whose function remains uncertain. This CDR3 is 20 amino acids long. V lost 3 bases, J lost 8 bases, and 32 bases lay in between. The CDR3 sequence is CASSQPTGKGTKRGRDEQFF. As DNA, the CDR3 is TGCGCCAGCAGTCAGCCCACAGGGAAGGGGACCAAGCGAGGTCGGGATGAGCAGTTCTTC.

V is TRBV13 and J is TRBJ1-3; possibly TRBD1 for D (5 bases). In germline, CDR1 is PRHDT, CDR2 FYEKMQ (reference sequence). Trimming shortened V by 5 bases and J by 0 bases, and 14 bases separated the two germline ends. The CDR3 has 16 amino acids. The CDR3 loop reads CASSQLQVPSGNTIYF. The CDR3 coding sequence is TGTGCCAGCAGCCAATTACAGGTTCCCTCTGGAAACACCATATATTTT.

The chain couples TRBV5-1 to TRBJ2-5, with 10 bases that match TRBD2. Germline assignment: CDR1 SGHRS and CDR2 YFSETQ. V gave up 0 bases and J gave up 4 bases; unmatched junction bases: 3. The CDR3 totals 15 residues. The CDR3 sequence: CASSLAAGGRETQYF. CDR3 DNA: TGCGCCAGCAGCTTGGCAGCGGGAGGGCGAGAGACCCAGTACTTC.

This clonotype was seen at least ten times. This chain uses TRBV20-1 with TRBJ2-1; TRBD1 matches 8 bases. This CDR3 has 15 residues. Germline values: CDR1 DFQATT, CDR2 SNEGSKA (reference sequence). The ends lost 1 base at V and 5 bases at J; junction bases unmatched: 7. The DNA for the CDR3 is TGCAGTGCTAGAGTTTGGACAGGGACAAACAATGAGCAGTTCTTC. This translates into CSARVWTGTNNEQFF.

The table lists this clonotype with a few counts. The CDR3 loop reads CASSAARAGELFF. DNA for the CDR3: TGTGCCAGCAGCGCAGCCAGGGCCGGGGAGCTGTTTTTT. The rearrangement links TRBV11-2 to TRBJ2-2, with D tentatively TRBD1 (5 bases). Deletions cut 5 bases from V and 6 bases from J, with 10 bases between. From germline, CDR1 is SGHAT and CDR2 FQNNGV. This CDR3 is built from 13 residues.

This clonotype was found a few times. The V and J genes are TRBV19 and TRBJ1-5; D is perhaps TRBD1 (5 bases). This CDR3 is 15 amino acids long. Trimming left V 6 bases short and J 2 bases short, with 14 bases between. The V gene's germline CDR1 is LNHDA and CDR2 SQIVND (reference sequence). CDR3 coding DNA: TGTGCCAGTAGCGAGCAGGGATTCGGCAATCAGCCCCAGCATTTT. It is translated as CASSEQGFGNQPQHF.

The V call is TRBV20-1, the J call TRBJ2-3; TRBD1 matches at 7 bases. V dropped 4 bases and J dropped 3; count of bases not matched to a gene: 10. Germline V lookup: CDR1 DFQATT, CDR2 SNEGSKA (reference sequence). The CDR3 runs 15 residues. The CDR3 nucleotides are TGCAGTGCTAAGAAAGGGGGCAGTACAACAGATACGCAGTATTTT. Translated: CSAKKGGSTTDTQYF.

The chain uses TRBV4-1 and TRBJ2-2, with TRBD2 matching 8 bases. V shed 4 bases, J shed 2 bases, and the junction held 9 bases outside the gene matches. The CDR3 consists of 17 residues. Germline CDR1 reads MGHRA; CDR2 reads YSYEKL. The CDR3, as DNA: TGCGCCAGCAGCCTCCCTCGGGGGGGCCTAAACACCGGGGAGCTGTTTTTT. Its translation: CASSLPRGGLNTGELFF.

The gene calls are TRBV6-8 and TRBJ2-2; the D is unclear. V was clipped by 8 bases and J by 3 bases, with 13 bases between them. The CDR3 has 14 amino acids. Per germline, CDR1 MNHGY and CDR2 SAAAGT. CDR3: CASEYPIDTGELFF. For the CDR3, the DNA is TGTGCCAGCGAGTACCCGATCGACACCGGGGAGCTGTTTTTT.

Only a few counts were recorded for this clonotype. CDR3 residues: CASSIRGREVETQYF. CDR3 coding DNA: TGTGCCAGCAGTATCAGGGGGCGCGAGGTAGAGACCCAGTACTTC. This sequence joins TRBV27 and TRBJ2-5; 8 nucleotides align to TRBD1. V trimming: 5 bases; J trimming: 4 bases; junction bases outside the gene matches: 9. Germline values: CDR1 MNHEY, CDR2 SMNVEV (reference sequence). This CDR3 has 15 amino acids.

This chain joins TRBV4-1 and TRBJ2-1, with 10 bases identical to TRBD1. V lost 6 bases and J lost 2; bases outside the gene matches: 7. The germline gives CDR1 MGHRA, CDR2 YSYEKL. The CDR3 totals 16 residues. CDR3 protein: CASRRSGTGAYNEQFF. In nucleotides, the CDR3 is TGCGCCAGCAGACGCTCCGGGACAGGGGCCTACAATGAGCAGTTCTTC.

The CDR3 region has the DNA TGTGCCAGCAGTCAAGGGGGCCTCTATGGCTACACCTTC. Residues: CASSQGGLYGYTF. The chain combines TRBV11-2 with TRBJ1-2; TRBD1 matches at 7 bases. The CDR3 loop spans 13 amino acids. Germline lookup yields CDR1 SGHAT and CDR2 FQNNGV. With V trimmed by 6 bases and J by 4 bases, 5 bases remained unmatched. The full variable domain, its missing parts supplied by reference TRBV11-2 and TRBJ1-2, is EAGVAQSPRYKIIEKRQSVAFWCNPISGHATLYWYQQILGQGPKLLIQFQNNGVVDDSQLPKDRFSAERLKGVDSTLKIQPAKLEDSAVYLCASSQGGLYGYTFGSGTRLTVV.

This clonotype was counted between two and nine times. The rearrangement uses TRBV6-5 and TRBJ1-2; 7 nucleotides agree with TRBD1. The V and J ends lost 4 bases and 0 bases, in that order; junction bases with no gene match: 11. CDR1 MNHEY and CDR2 SVGAGI come from the germline V gene. The CDR3 totals 17 residues. CDR3 DNA sequence: TGTGCCAGCAGTTCCTCCGGGACAGCTAAGGCTAACTATGGCTACACCTTC. Its translation: CASSSSGTAKANYGYTF.

This clonotype was picked up a small number of times. CDR3 amino acids: CASSLAPGTGAANTEAFF. CDR3 DNA: TGCGCCAGCAGCTTGGCCCCCGGGACAGGGGCGGCAAACACTGAAGCTTTCTTT. The V gene is TRBV5-1, the J gene TRBJ1-1; TRBD1 matches at 10 bases. The germline V gene has CDR1 SGHRS and CDR2 YFSETQ. V trimming: 0 bases; J trimming: 2 bases; junction bases outside the gene matches: 10. The CDR3 loop spans 18 amino acids.